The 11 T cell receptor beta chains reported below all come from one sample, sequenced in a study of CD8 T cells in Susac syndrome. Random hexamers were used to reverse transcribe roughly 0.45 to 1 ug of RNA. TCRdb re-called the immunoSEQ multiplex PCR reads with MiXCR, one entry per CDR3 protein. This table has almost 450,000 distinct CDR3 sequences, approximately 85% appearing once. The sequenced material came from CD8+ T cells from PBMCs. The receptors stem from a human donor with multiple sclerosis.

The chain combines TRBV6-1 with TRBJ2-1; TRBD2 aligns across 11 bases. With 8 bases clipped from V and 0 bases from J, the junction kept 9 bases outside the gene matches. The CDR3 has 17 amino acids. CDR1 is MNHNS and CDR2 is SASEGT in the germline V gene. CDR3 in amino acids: CASSFTSGSSSYNEQFF. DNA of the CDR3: TGTGCCAGCTCTTTTACTAGCGGGAGCAGCTCCTACAATGAGCAGTTCTTC.

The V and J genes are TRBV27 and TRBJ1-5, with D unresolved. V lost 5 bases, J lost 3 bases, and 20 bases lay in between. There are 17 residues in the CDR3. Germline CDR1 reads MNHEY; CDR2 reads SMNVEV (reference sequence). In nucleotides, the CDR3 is TGTGCCAGCAGTCCCATATCGGCAGGCCCGTACAATCAGCCCCAGCATTTT. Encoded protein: CASSPISAGPYNQPQHF.

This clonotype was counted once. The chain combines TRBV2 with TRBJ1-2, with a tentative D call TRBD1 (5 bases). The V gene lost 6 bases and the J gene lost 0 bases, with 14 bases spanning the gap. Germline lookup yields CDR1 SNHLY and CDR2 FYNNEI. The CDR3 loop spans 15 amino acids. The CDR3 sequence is CASSDLTGANYGYTF. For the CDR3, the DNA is TGTGCCAGCAGCGATCTTACAGGAGCTAACTATGGCTACACCTTC.

CDR3 in amino acids: CASSYLAGYNEQFF. The CDR3 nucleotides read TGTGCCAGCAGTTACCTAGCGGGGTACAATGAGCAGTTCTTC. V gene TRBV6-2 or TRBV6-3 combines with J gene TRBJ2-1; 9 positions match TRBD2. The CDR3 runs to 14 residues. Germline V gene data show CDR1 as MNHEY and CDR2 as SVGEGT. V gave up 2 bases and J gave up 4 bases; unmatched junction bases: 0.

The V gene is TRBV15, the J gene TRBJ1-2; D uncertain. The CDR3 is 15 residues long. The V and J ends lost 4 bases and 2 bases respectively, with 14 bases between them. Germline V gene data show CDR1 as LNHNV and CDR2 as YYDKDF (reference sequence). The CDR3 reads CATSTDPPENYGYTF. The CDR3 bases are TGTGCCACCAGCACTGACCCCCCCGAAAACTATGGCTACACCTTC. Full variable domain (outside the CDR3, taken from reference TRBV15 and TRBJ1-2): DAMVIQNPRYQVTQFGKPVTLSCSQTLNHNVMYWYQQKSSQAPKLLFHYYDKDFNNEADTPDNFQSRRPNTSFCFLDIRSPGLGDTAMYLCATSTDPPENYGYTFGSGTRLTVV.

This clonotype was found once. The CDR3 is CASSPPGGQNTGELFF. CDR3 bases: TGCGCCAGCAGCCCCCCTGGGGGGCAGAACACCGGGGAGCTGTTTTTT. The chain recombines TRBV4-1 with TRBJ2-2; D assignment may be TRBD1 or TRBD2 (6 bases each). This CDR3 has 16 residues. Trimming cost V 4 bases and J 1 base, with 13 bases left between them. CDR1 is MGHRA and CDR2 is YSYEKL in the germline V gene.

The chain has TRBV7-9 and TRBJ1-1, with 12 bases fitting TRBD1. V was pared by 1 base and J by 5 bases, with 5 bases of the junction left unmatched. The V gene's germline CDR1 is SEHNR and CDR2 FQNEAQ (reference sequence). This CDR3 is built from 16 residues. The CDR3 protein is CASSLVGQGARTEAFF. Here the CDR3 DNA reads TGTGCCAGCAGCTTAGTGGGACAGGGGGCAAGGACTGAAGCTTTCTTT.

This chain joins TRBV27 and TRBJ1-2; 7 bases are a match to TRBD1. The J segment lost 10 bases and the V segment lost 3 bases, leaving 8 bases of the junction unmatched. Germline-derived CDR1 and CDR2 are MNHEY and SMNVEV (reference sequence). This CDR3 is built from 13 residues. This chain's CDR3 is CASSFTLTGVYTF. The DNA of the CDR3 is TGTGCCAGCAGTTTCACATTAACAGGGGTCTACACCTTC.

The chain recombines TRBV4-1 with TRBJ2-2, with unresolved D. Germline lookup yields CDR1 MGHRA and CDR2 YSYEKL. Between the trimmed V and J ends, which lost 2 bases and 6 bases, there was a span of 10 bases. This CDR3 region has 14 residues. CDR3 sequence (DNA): TGCGCCAGCAGCCAAATTTGGGTCGCCGGGGAGCTGTTTTTT. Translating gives CASSQIWVAGELFF.

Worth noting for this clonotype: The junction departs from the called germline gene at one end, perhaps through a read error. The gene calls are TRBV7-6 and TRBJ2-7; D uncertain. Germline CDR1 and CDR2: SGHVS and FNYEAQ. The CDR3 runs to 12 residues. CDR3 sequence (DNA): TGTGCTAGCAGCTTAGGTATGCACGAGCAGTACTTC. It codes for CASSLGMHEQYF.

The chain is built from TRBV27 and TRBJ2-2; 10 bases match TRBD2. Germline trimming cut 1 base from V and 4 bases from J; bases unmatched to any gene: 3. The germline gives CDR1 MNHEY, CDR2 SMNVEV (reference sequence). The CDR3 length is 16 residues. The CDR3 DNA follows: TGTGCCAGCAGTTTATTAGGACTAGCGGTCACCGGGGAGCTGTTTTTT. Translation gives CASSLLGLAVTGELFF.